This TCR beta chain is from a study of cytomegalovirus exposure and HLA in healthy donors. Study at large: Of all 400 or so donors who were genotyped, 81% belonged to the Caucasian-associated ancestry cluster. Study-level results: TCR beta chain V- and J-gene trimming was linked, in a later analysis, to a missense variant in DCLRE1C. Data from an earlier analysis indicated that most TCR beta V segments were productive either about 87% or about 30% of the time. Accurate prediction of most subjects' HLA-A and HLA-B alleles from TCR beta sequences was reported.

A word on this clone: Its specificity is unknown.

Use of 60 Vbeta and 13 Jbeta primers characterized the PCR. Assay used: immunoSEQ multiplex PCR; TCRdb lists only in-frame clones, some missing. The table has 100,000 to 150,000 clones, approximately 79% seen once. In germline, CDR1 is SGHTA, CDR2 FQGNSA. The CDR3 is 13 residues long. V dropped 4 bases and J dropped 3 bases, with 7 bases sitting between them. The sequence was obtained from a man aged 30-40 years in good health and CMV-seronegative. The sequencing input was PBMCs. The chain couples TRBV7-2 to TRBJ1-5; no clear D gene. The CDR3 protein is CASSSPNNQPQHF. In nucleotides, the CDR3 is TGTGCCAGCAGCTCCCCCAACAATCAGCCCCAGCATTTT.